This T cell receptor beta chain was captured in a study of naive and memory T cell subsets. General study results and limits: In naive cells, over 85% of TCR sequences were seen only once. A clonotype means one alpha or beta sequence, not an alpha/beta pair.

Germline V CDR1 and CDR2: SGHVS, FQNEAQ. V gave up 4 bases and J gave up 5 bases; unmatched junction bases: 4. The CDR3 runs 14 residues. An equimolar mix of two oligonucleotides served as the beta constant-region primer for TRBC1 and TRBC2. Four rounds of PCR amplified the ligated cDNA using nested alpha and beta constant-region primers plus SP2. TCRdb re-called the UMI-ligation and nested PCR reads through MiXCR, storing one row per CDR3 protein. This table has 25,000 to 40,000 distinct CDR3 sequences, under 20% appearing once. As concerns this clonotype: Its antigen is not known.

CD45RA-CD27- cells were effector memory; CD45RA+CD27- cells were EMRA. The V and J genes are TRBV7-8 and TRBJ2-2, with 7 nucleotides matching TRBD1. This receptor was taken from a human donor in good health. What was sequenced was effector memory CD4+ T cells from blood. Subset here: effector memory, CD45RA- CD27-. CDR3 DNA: TGTGCCAGCAGCTCTAAACAGGGGACCGGGGAGCTGTTTTTT. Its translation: CASSSKQGTGELFF.